This T cell receptor (beta chain) comes out of a study of vaccination and CD4 T cells after COVID-19. Study-wide results and limits: In convalescent patients, 304 of 307 vaccine-specific clones were spike mono-reactive. The rise in median SARS-CoV-2-reactive clonotypes, from around 19 to 38, was not significant.

Specified treatment: roughly nine-day PBMC culture with coronavirus spike peptide pools or control peptides (ViraFEST assay). CDR1 DFQATT and CDR2 SNEGSKA come from the germline V gene (reference sequence). The junction had 12 bases not matched to a gene; V was cut back by 6 bases and J by 4 bases. The CDR3 extends over 17 amino acids. There are a few counts of this clonotype. Its cognate antigen is unknown. Cultured CD4+ T cell DNA was sequenced using the Oncomine TCR Beta short-read assay. TCRdb re-called the PCR reads with MiXCR, one entry per CDR3 protein. This sample has more than 10,000 distinct CDR3 sequences, with more than 30% found just once.

The chain joins TRBV20-1 to TRBJ2-6, with 10 positions matching TRBD1. This sequence originates from a human donor who had recovered from COVID-19. The sequences come from CD4+ T cells from blood, cultured in vitro, collected after SARS-CoV-2 vaccination. CDR3 sequence: CSAYGQGEGLGANVLTF. In DNA form, the CDR3 reads TGCAGTGCCTACGGACAGGGGGAGGGCTTGGGGGCCAACGTCCTGACTTTC.